This is a list of T cell receptor beta chains from one sample in a study of cytomegalovirus exposure and HLA in healthy donors. Repertoires were generated with immunoSEQ multiplex PCR, while TCRdb's copy carries only in-frame clones and drops some. The table shows 95,000 to 100,000 clones, with about three quarters occurring only once. The sample consisted of PBMCs. The receptors here all came from a human donor in good health. CDR3s include the opening cysteine and the closing phenylalanine or tryptophan. D genes are given only for firm matches. Size values are once, few and many counts, or a class for expanded clones, and some rows have none.

j_call d_call v_call clone_size cdr3_nt cdr3_aa
TRBJ1-2 TRBD1 TRBV18 - TGTGCCAGCTCAGAGAATCCGGGACAGGCTAACTATGGCTACACCTTC CASSENPGQANYGYTF
TRBJ2-3 TRBD2 TRBV19 - TGTGCCAGTAGTACACGTACTCGGGAACTAGCGGGACCCACAGATACGCAGTATTTT CASSTRTRELAGPTDTQYF
TRBJ2-2 - TRBV9 - TGTGCCAGCAGCGTAGTGGTGGGGCCGAACACCGGGGAGCTGTTTTTT CASSVVVGPNTGELFF
TRBJ2-7 - TRBV5-4 - TGTGCCAGCAGCTTGGAAGGTCCCCAATCGGGGGAGCAGTACTTC CASSLEGPQSGEQYF
TRBJ2-1 TRBD2 TRBV5-1 - TGCGCCAGTGAGCGGGGGGGTACCTACAATGAGCAGTTCTTC CASERGGTYNEQFF
TRBJ1-6 TRBD1 TRBV6-5 - TGTGCCAGCAGTTACGCACCGGGACAGAGGAATTCACCCCTCCACTTT CASSYAPGQRNSPLHF
TRBJ2-7 - TRBV11-3 - TGTGCCAGCAGCTTAGAAGGCGGGCCCTCCTACGAGCAGTACTTC CASSLEGGPSYEQYF
TRBJ2-1 - TRBV7-6 - TGTGCCAGCAGCCCCATAACTTCCAAATACAATGAGCAGTTCTTC CASSPITSKYNEQFF
TRBJ2-3 TRBD1 TRBV11-3 - TGTGCCAGCAGCCAGGGGGTAGATACGCAGTATTTT CASSQGVDTQYF
TRBJ1-1 - TRBV29-1 few TGCAGCGTCGGACAGTCCTTGAACACTGAAGCTTTCTTT CSVGQSLNTEAFF
TRBJ2-7 TRBD1 TRBV7-2 few TGTGCCAGCAGCCGGACAGGGAACGAGCAGTACTTC CASSRTGNEQYF
TRBJ1-5 - TRBV5-1 - TGCGCCAGCAGCCTGATCGGTGGTCAGCCCCAGCATTTT CASSLIGGQPQHF
TRBJ1-2 - TRBV5-4 - TGTGCCAGCAGCTTGGAGTACGGCGGAAACTATGGCTACACCTTC CASSLEYGGNYGYTF
TRBJ2-3 - TRBV5-1 - TGCGCCAGCAGATCGGCCCTGGAGAAAGATACGCAGTATTTT CASRSALEKDTQYF
TRBJ2-2 TRBD2 TRBV2 - TGTGCCAGCAGTGACCCCAGCGGGAGCTCTGCCGGGGAGCTGTTTTTT CASSDPSGSSAGELFF
TRBJ1-5 - TRBV7-9 once TGTGCCAGCAGCTTATTCCTTTTGTCAGGGAGCAATCAGCCCCAGCATTTT CASSLFLLSGSNQPQHF